This is a list of T cell receptor beta chains from one sample in a study of CD8 T cells in ankylosing spondylitis. TCRdb re-called the 5' RACE reads through MiXCR, storing one row per CDR3 protein. The table lists approximately 42,000 distinct CDR3 sequences, 3% to 4.5% of them singletons. The sample was blood, either unsorted or a sorted T cell fraction (not recorded which). The receptors were gathered from a female donor with ankylosing spondylitis or in good health (not recorded which). Each CDR3 is given with its conserved first and last residue.

>TRBJ1-4|TRBV9
CASSEGRENEKLFF
>TRBJ2-5|TRBV6-5
CASEKYQETQYF
>TRBJ1-1|TRBV9
CASSVGLGEGTEAFF
>TRBJ1-4|TRBV9
CASSISTGINEKLFF
>TRBJ2-7|TRBV9
CASNQGAFYPEQYF
>TRBJ1-1|TRBV9
CASSVIGGGNTEAFF
>TRBJ2-7|TRBV9
CASSVGDVSYEQYF
>TRBJ2-6|TRBV9
CASSVGTVSGANVLTF
>TRBJ1-5|TRBV9
CASSVQGDGGPQHF
>TRBJ2-3|TRBV9
CASSVDPAPDTQYF
>TRBJ2-5|TRBV9
CASSVGTIWETQYF
>TRBJ2-6|TRBV9
CASSRRSSSFSGANVLTF
>TRBJ2-1|TRBV9
CASSVTVSYNEQFF
>TRBJ2-5|TRBV9
CASSVASYQETQYF
>TRBJ1-1|TRBV9
CASSVGTKGGGPNTEAFF
>TRBJ2-7|TRBV9
CASSVDSGGTPTEQYF
>TRBJ1-2|TRBV9
CASSVDLTDGYTF
>TRBJ2-5|TRBV9
CASSRAPRAEQETQYF
>TRBJ1-1|TRBV9
CASSPPAVTEAFF
>TRBJ2-2|TRBV9
CASRPAAGSANNGELFF
>TRBJ1-5|TRBV18
CASPTGRDPLGGNQPQHF
>TRBJ2-7|TRBV9
CASSAGTSGPYEQYF
>TRBJ2-3|TRBV9
CASSGTSIESDTQYF
>TRBJ1-2|TRBV9
CASSVGTQGYGYTF
>TRBJ2-3|TRBV9
CASSPRLAVRDTQYF
>TRBJ1-2|TRBV9
CASSVALSGSYTF
>TRBJ2-3|TRBV9
CASSPSLAGPTTDTQYF
>TRBJ1-2|TRBV9
CASSPRLGGSGYTF
>TRBJ2-5|TRBV19
CARPGYRAGGETQYF
>TRBJ2-3|TRBV9
CASSVGQSFTDTQYF
>TRBJ2-5|TRBV9
CASSVGGGRQETQYF
>TRBJ1-2|TRBV9
CASSLTGTQAITF
>TRBJ2-2|TRBV9
CASSPRFGRGELFF
>TRBJ2-3|TRBV9
CASSVGPGGGSTDTQYF
>TRBJ2-7|TRBV9
CASSPRADPYEQYF
>TRBJ1-5|TRBV9
CASSVSGQRNQPQHF
>TRBJ1-6|TRBV9
CASSAHGGEGSPLHF
>TRBJ1-1|TRBV9
CASSGQGQVNTEAFF
>TRBJ2-1|TRBV9
CASSRGQATSYNEQFF
>TRBJ2-2|TRBV9
CASSVAFANTGELFF
>TRBJ2-5|TRBV9
CASSPLKETQYF
>TRBJ2-3|TRBV9
CASSPTAGSFMNTQYF
>TRBJ2-2|TRBV9
CASGSSGTGELFF
>TRBJ2-1|TRBV9
CASSVVAGGYNEQFF
>TRBJ1-1|TRBV9
CASSKRPNTEAFF
>TRBJ1-5|TRBV23-1
CASSQSGGFSNQPQHF
>TRBJ1-1|TRBV9
CASSGPRTVNTEAFF
>TRBJ1-6|TRBV9
CASSPQRDRNSPLHF
>TRBJ2-7|TRBV9
CASSVDPYTYEQYF
>TRBJ2-2|TRBV9
CASSVFTSNTGELFF
>TRBJ2-1|TRBV9
CASSVVGSGGPNEQFF
>TRBJ2-1|TRBV9
CASSVDPGTGTVRNEQFF
>TRBJ1-4|TRBV9
CASNGGGGEKLFF
>TRBJ2-1|TRBV9
CASSVVGGLNEQFF